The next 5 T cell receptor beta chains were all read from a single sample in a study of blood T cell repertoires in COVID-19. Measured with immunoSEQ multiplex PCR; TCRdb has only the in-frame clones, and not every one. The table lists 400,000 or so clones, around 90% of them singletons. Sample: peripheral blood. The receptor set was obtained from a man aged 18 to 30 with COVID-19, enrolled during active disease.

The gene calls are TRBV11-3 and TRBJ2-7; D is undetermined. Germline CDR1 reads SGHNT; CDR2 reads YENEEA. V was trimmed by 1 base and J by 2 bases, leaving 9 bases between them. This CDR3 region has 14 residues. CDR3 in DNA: TGTGCCAGCAGCTTAGCTTCCCAGACCTACGAGCAGTACTTC. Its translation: CASSLASQTYEQYF.

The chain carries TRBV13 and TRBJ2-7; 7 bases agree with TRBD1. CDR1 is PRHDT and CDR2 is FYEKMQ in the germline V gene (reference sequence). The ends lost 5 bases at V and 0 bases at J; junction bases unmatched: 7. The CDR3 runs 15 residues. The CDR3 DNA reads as TGTGCCAGCAGCGCCACGGGACAGCCCTCCTACGAGCAGTACTTC. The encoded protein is CASSATGQPSYEQYF.

The CDR3 is CASSLTGGGLYEQFF. The CDR3 DNA reads TGTGCCAGCAGCCTCACGGGGGGCGGACTCTATGAGCAGTTCTTC. The chain uses TRBV11-2 and TRBJ2-1, with a tentative D call TRBD2 (7 bases). Germline V gene data show CDR1 as SGHAT and CDR2 as FQNNGV. The CDR3 is 15 residues long. The V gene lost 5 bases and the J gene lost 8 bases, with 19 bases spanning the gap.

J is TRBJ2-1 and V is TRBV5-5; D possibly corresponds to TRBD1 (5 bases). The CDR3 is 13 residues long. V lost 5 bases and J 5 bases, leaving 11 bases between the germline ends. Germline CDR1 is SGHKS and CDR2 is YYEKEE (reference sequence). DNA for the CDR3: TGTGCCAGCAGTTACAGGAAAGACAATGAGCAGTTCTTC. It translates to CASSYRKDNEQFF. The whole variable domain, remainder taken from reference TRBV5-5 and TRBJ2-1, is DAGVTQSPTHLIKTRGQQVTLRCSPISGHKSVSWYQQVLGQGPQFIFQYYEKEERGRGNFPDRFSARQFPNYSSELNVNALLLGDSALYLCASSYRKDNEQFFGPGTRLTVL.

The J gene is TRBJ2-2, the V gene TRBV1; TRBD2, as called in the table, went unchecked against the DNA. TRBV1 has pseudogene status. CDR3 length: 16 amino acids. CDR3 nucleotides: TGCACCAGCAGCCAACATAGCGGGAGGCTCACCGGGGAGCTGTTTTTT. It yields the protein CTSSQHSGRLTGELFF.